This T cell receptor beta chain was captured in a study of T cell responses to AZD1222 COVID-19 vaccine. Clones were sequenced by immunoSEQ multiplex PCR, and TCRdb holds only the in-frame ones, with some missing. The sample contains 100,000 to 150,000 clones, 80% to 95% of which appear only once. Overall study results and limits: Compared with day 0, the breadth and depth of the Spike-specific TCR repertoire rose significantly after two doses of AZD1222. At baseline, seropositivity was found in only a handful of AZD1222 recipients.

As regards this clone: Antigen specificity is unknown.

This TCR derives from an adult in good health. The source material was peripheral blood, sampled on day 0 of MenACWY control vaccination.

CDR3 coding DNA: TGTGCCATCAGTGAGTCGAGGACAGCGACCACTGGAAACACCATATATTTT. Translating it yields CAISESRTATTGNTIYF. This chain connects TRBV10-3 to TRBJ1-3; D possibly corresponds to TRBD1 (6 bases). This CDR3 comprises 17 residues. V shed 0 bases and J shed 2 bases, with 14 bases lying between them. Germline V gives CDR1 ENHRY, CDR2 SYGVKD.